The following is a T cell receptor (beta chain) sequence with its context. This sample stems from a study of blood T cell repertoires in COVID-19. Study-level information: Sources were T cells, B-cell-depleted T cells, or PBMCs; the material itself was cDNA or gDNA.

Everyone who took part was about 18 to 90 years old, and they came from 20 to 25 US areas. J gave up 5 bases and V 4 bases, and 7 bases lay outside the gene matches. The CDR3 loop spans 15 amino acids. Germline V gives CDR1 SGHNT, CDR2 YYREEE (reference sequence). Assay: immunoSEQ multiplex PCR; the TCRdb copy retains only in-frame clones and omits some. In the table there are hundreds of thousands of clones, approximately 88% of which are singletons. Material for sequencing was PBMCs or T cells enriched from blood (not recorded which). This chain joins TRBV5-4 and TRBJ1-1; the match to TRBD1 covers 11 bases. The receptor was isolated from a woman aged 35 to 49 with acute COVID-19. CDR3 sequence: CASSRGTGGITEAFF. CDR3 coding DNA: TGTGCCAGCAGCAGGGGGACAGGGGGAATTACTGAAGCTTTCTTT.